The 15 T cell receptor beta chains presented below share a single source sample, sequenced in a study of control samples from healthy donors and cancer patients. The protocol was immunoSEQ multiplex PCR, while the TCRdb copy is restricted to in-frame clones and leaves out a portion. Of tens of thousands of clones in the sample, roughly nine tenths were seen once. The sequenced sample was blood. These receptors all stem from a man under 40 in good health.

The gene calls are TRBV7-3 and TRBJ2-3; 8 bases map to TRBD1. The CDR3 runs 18 residues. Germline CDR1 SGHTA, CDR2 FQGTGA. The V segment lost 0 bases and the J segment 1 base; nucleotides outside the gene matches: 9. The CDR3 nucleotides are TGTGCCAGCAGCTTAACGGGTTTTACAGGGGGTCGCACAGATACGCAGTATTTT. Protein sequence: CASSLTGFTGGRTDTQYF.

This clone was detected once. V usage is TRBV7-2 and J usage is TRBJ2-7, with 11 bases that match TRBD2. The J segment lost 5 bases and the V segment lost 5 bases, leaving 2 bases of the junction unmatched. CDR3 length: 13 residues. Germline V CDR1 and CDR2: SGHTA, FQGNSA. CDR3 sequence (DNA): TGTGCCAGCAGCGAGGGACTAGCGGACGAGCAGTACTTC. This translates into CASSEGLADEQYF.

The chain is built from TRBV6-5 and TRBJ2-7; D call uncertain. The germline V gene encodes CDR1 MNHEY and CDR2 SVGAGI. Deletions cut 5 bases from V and 4 bases from J, with 9 bases between. The CDR3 consists of 12 residues. CDR3 nucleotide sequence: TGTGCCAGCAGTCCCGGCAGGTACGAGCAGTACTTC. Translated: CASSPGRYEQYF.

J is TRBJ2-7 and V is TRBV6-5, with 9 bases lining up with TRBD1. Germline CDR1 MNHEY, CDR2 SVGAGI. V was clipped by 8 bases and J by 2 bases; unmatched bases: 1. The CDR3 contains 12 residues. The CDR3 here is CASGTGTYEQYF. DNA of the CDR3: TGTGCCAGCGGGACAGGGACCTACGAGCAGTACTTC.

Concerning this clone: Germline is not matched at one junction end, which may reflect a read error. This chain joins TRBV24-1 and TRBJ2-3, with TRBD1 matching 11 bases. Germline V CDR1 and CDR2: KGHDR, SFDVKD. The CDR3 loop spans 14 amino acids. CDR3 sequence: CAASRTGGIDTQYF. The CDR3, as DNA: TGTGCCGCCAGTAGGACAGGGGGCATAGATACGCAGTATTTT.

The CDR3 DNA follows: TGTGCCAGCAGCTTATCACTCCGGGACGGAGCTATGAACACTGAAGCTTTCTTT. Translating it yields CASSLSLRDGAMNTEAFF. V usage is TRBV11-2 and J usage is TRBJ1-1; a possible D gene is TRBD1 (5 bases). This CDR3 has 18 residues. Looked up from germline, CDR1 is SGHAT and CDR2 is FQNNGV. The V gene lost 2 bases and the J gene lost 0 bases, with 19 bases spanning the gap.

This rearrangement joins TRBV28 to TRBJ2-5; D tentatively fits TRBD1 or TRBD2 (6 bases each). The length of the CDR3 is 13 residues. V was shortened by 3 bases and J by 5 bases, with 10 bases between the two germline ends. Germline V gene lookup returns CDR1 MDHEN and CDR2 SYDVKM. The CDR3 nucleotides read TGTGCCAGCAGTTTGGGGGGCGTGGAGACCCAGTACTTC. This translates into CASSLGGVETQYF. Full variable domain (remainder filled in from reference TRBV28 and TRBJ2-5): DVKVTQSSRYLVKRTGEKVFLECVQDMDHENMFWYRQDPGLGLRLIYFSYDVKMKEKGDIPEGYSVSREKKERFSLILESASTNQTSMYLCASSLGGVETQYFGPGTRLLVL.

This chain links TRBV5-6 with TRBJ2-7; 10 bases fit TRBD1. The J segment lost 3 bases and the V segment lost 7 bases, leaving 1 base of the junction unmatched. The CDR3 extends over 12 amino acids. Looked up from germline, CDR1 is SGHDT and CDR2 is YYEEEE. For the CDR3, the DNA is TGTGCCAGCTGGACAGGGGGCTACGAGCAGTACTTC. Its protein is CASWTGGYEQYF.

The chain is built from TRBV19 and TRBJ2-1, with a tentative D call TRBD2 (5 bases). Trimming pared 3 bases from V and 1 base from J, leaving 10 bases between. This CDR3 spans 15 amino acids. The germline V gene has CDR1 LNHDA and CDR2 SQIVND (reference sequence). CDR3 nucleotide sequence: TGTGCCAGTAGTATTGAGGGAGCTTCCTACAATGAGCAGTTCTTC. Its protein is CASSIEGASYNEQFF.

The genes are TRBV11-1 and TRBJ2-5; D might be TRBD2 (5 bases). The CDR3 is made up of 15 amino acids. The V gene's germline CDR1 is SGHAT and CDR2 FQDESV (reference sequence). Trimming cost V 1 base and J 4 bases, with 13 bases left between them. The CDR3 region is CASSLGEGRGETQYF. For the CDR3, the DNA is TGTGCCAGCAGCTTAGGAGAGGGAAGAGGAGAGACCCAGTACTTC. The entire variable domain, with the rest obtained from reference TRBV11-1 and TRBJ2-5, is as follows: EAEVAQSPRYKITEKSQAVAFWCDPISGHATLYWYRQILGQGPELLVQFQDESVVDDSQLPKDRFSAERLKGVDSTLKIQPAELGDSAMYLCASSLGEGRGETQYFGPGTRLLVL.

The J gene is TRBJ2-1, the V gene TRBV6-5; no definite D call. This CDR3 has 14 residues. Germline CDR1 is MNHEY and CDR2 is SVGAGI. Trimming left V 6 bases short and J 0 bases short, with 9 bases between. Here the CDR3 reads CASRSTSSYNEQFF. The CDR3 DNA reads TGTGCCAGCAGATCGACTTCCTCCTACAATGAGCAGTTCTTC.

This chain links TRBV2 with TRBJ2-3, with 9 bases that match TRBD2. This CDR3 region has 15 residues. Losses at the gene ends were 3 bases for V and 5 bases for J; bases not matched to a gene: 6. The germline V gene encodes CDR1 SNHLY and CDR2 FYNNEI. This CDR3 is CASSEERGAGDTQYF. CDR3 in DNA: TGTGCCAGCAGTGAGGAGCGGGGGGCTGGAGATACGCAGTATTTT.

The chain links TRBV29-1 to TRBJ1-1; 7 bases are shared with TRBD1. Per germline, CDR1 SQVTM and CDR2 ANQGSEA. The CDR3 has 13 amino acids. The V and J ends lost 7 bases and 0 bases, in that order; junction bases with no gene match: 5. The CDR3 nucleotides read TGCAGCGCCCACAGGGGCCTGAACACTGAAGCTTTCTTT. Translating it yields CSAHRGLNTEAFF.

V gene TRBV10-3 combines with J gene TRBJ1-2; D call uncertain. Between the trimmed V and J ends, which lost 3 bases and 5 bases, there was a span of 13 bases. The CDR3 length is 14 residues. Looked up from germline, CDR1 is ENHRY and CDR2 is SYGVKD. The CDR3 DNA sequence: TGTGCCATCAGTGAAACAGAACGTGGGTATGGCTACACCTTC. Its protein product is CAISETERGYGYTF.

The DNA for the CDR3 is TGTGCCAGCAGTTCGGGACTAGCGGGAAGGCAGTACTTC. It codes for CASSSGLAGRQYF. This chain connects TRBV27 to TRBJ2-7; 13 bases are a match to TRBD2. The length of the CDR3 is 13 residues. V lost 4 bases, J lost 9 bases, and 3 bases stayed unmatched. Germline CDR1 is MNHEY and CDR2 is SMNVEV (reference sequence).